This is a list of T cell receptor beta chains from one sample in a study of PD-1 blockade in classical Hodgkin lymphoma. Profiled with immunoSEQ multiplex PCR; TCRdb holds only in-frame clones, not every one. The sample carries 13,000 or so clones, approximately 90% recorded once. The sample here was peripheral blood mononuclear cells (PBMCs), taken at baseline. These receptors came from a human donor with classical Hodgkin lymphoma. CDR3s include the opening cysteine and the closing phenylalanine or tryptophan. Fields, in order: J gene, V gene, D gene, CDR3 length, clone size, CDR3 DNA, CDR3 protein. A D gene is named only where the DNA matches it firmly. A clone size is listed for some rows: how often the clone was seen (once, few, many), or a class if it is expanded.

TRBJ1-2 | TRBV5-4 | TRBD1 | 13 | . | TGTGCCAGCAGCTCAACAGGGGTTTATGGCTACACCTTC | CASSSTGVYGYTF
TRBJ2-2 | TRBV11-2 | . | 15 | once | TGTGCCAGCAGCTTTATACCCAAGCCGGCCGGGGAGCTGTTTTTT | CASSFIPKPAGELFF
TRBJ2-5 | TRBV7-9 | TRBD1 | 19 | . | TGTGCCAGCAGTCGGGACAGGGAGGCCCCGATCCCCTCCCAAGAGACCCAGTACTTC | CASSRDREAPIPSQETQYF
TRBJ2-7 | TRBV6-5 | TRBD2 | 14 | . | TGTGCCAGCAAGGATAGCGGGGGGCCCTACGAGCAGTACTTC | CASKDSGGPYEQYF
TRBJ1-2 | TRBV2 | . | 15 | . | TGTGCCAGCAGTGAGGACCAATTCCCTAACTATGGCTACACCTTC | CASSEDQFPNYGYTF
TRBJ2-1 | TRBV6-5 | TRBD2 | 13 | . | TGTGCCAGCAGTCTAGCGGGGGACAATGAGCAGTTCTTC | CASSLAGDNEQFF
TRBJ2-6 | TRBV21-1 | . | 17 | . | TGTGCCAGCAGCTCCCGGGGTTGGTGTTCTGGGGCCAACGTCCTGACTTTC | CASSSRGWCSGANVLTF
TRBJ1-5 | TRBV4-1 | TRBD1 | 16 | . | TGCGCCAGCAGCCGAGAAGGACAGGGGGGCAATCAGCCCCAGCATTTT | CASSREGQGGNQPQHF
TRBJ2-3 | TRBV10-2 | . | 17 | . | TGCGCCAGCAGTGAAACAGGAGCCGGTGGGGGCACAGATACGCAGTATTTT | CASSETGAGGGTDTQYF
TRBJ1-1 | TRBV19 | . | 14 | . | TGTGCCAGTAGTATTTCCGATATAACCGCTGAAGCTTTCTTT | CASSISDITAEAFF
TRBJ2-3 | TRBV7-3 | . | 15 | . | TGTGCCAGCAGCTCAACAGGGAGTAGCACAGATACGCAGTATTTT | CASSSTGSSTDTQYF
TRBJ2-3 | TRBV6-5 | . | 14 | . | TGTGCCAGCCCAACCCGCAGAATCACAGATACGCAGTATTTT | CASPTRRITDTQYF
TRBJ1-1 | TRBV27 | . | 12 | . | TGTGCCAGCCAGGACCAGGGTTCCGAAGCTTTCTTT | CASQDQGSEAFF
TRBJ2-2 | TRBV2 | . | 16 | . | TGTGCCAGCAGTGATTTCGTACACCCGAACACCGGGGAGCTGTTTTTT | CASSDFVHPNTGELFF
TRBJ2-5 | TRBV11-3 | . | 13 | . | TGTGCCAGCAGCTTAGAGGTTTGGGAGACCCAGTACTTC | CASSLEVWETQYF
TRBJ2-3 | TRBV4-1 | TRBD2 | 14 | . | TGCGCCAGCAGCCAAGGACTAGCGTTAGATACGCAGTATTTT | CASSQGLALDTQYF
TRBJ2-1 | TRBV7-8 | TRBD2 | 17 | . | TGTGCCAGCAACCGAGCGGGGGGGTACTCCTCCCCTAATGAGCAGTTCTTC | CASNRAGGYSSPNEQFF
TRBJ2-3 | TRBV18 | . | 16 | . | TGTGCCAGCTCACCTGTTGGCGGGGCCCGCACAGATACGCAGTATTTT | CASSPVGGARTDTQYF
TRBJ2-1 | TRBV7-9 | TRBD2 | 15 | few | TGTGCCAGCAGCTTCACCGGGACTAGCGGAAATGAGCAGTTCTTC | CASSFTGTSGNEQFF
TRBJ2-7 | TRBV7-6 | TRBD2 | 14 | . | TGTGCCAGCAGCTCTAAGCGGGAGAGGTACGAGCAGTACTTC | CASSSKRERYEQYF
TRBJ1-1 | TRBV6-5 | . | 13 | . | TGTGCCAGCAGTTACTCGAGGAACACTGAAGCTTTCTTT | CASSYSRNTEAFF
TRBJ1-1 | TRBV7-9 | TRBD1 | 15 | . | TGTGCCAGCAGCTATGGCGTAGGACAGGGGGACGAAGCTTTCTTT | CASSYGVGQGDEAFF
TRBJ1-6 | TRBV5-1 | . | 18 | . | TGCGCCAGCAGCTTGGGTCTACTTTCAGTCTCCTATAATTCACCCCTCCACTTT | CASSLGLLSVSYNSPLHF